The source of this T cell receptor beta chain is a study of blood T cell repertoires in COVID-19 (dated by TCRdb to about 2020). Turning to the overall study: Collaborator samples came from the United States, Italy and Spain and covered acute and convalescent phases of COVID-19. Subjects who had been exposed to COVID-19, were actively infected with it, or had recovered from it provided the deeply sampled blood TCRbeta repertoires that made up the dataset. The prospective study material was composed of cDNA or gDNA derived from T cells, B-cell-depleted T cells, or PBMCs. Samples were obtained from the ongoing ImmuneRACE study (first 160 participants) and from 1,254 subjects provided by 6 global collaborators. Where available, HLA class I and class II types were taken from metadata supplied by the sample provider and were not determined by assay-based typing. Sample metadata almost always included a de-identified subject ID, COVID-19 status, age in years and sex. The repertoires were made available in a free public database intended to serve as a resource for research on the immune response to SARS-CoV-2.

The collaborating institutions used their own protocols to collect whole blood in K2EDTA tubes. Collaborator samples were shipped for TCRbeta analysis as frozen whole blood, isolated PBMCs, or DNA extracted from either sample type. What the study reported, not specific to this receptor: The quantity of clinical and demographic metadata differed by source and by participant and was supplied without curation.

TCRbeta CDR3 regions were amplified from genomic DNA by means of the immunoSEQ Assay, a bias-controlled multiplex PCR. In the original analysis: Within the assay, amplification of reference gene primers was used to estimate how many nucleated cells each sample contained. To quantify the absolute abundance of each unique TCRbeta CDR3 rearrangement, sequence reads were collapsed and filtered. For each sample, productive Simpson clonality was calculated as the square root of Simpson's diversity index across productive rearrangements. Here the immuneACCESS table is served through TCRdb, limited to in-frame sequences with V and J called. Missing clones are a known gap in these copies; in checked studies unresolved V genes cover under half, and the rest lacks a known reason. V and J calls and clone size are those listed in that table; D and trimming were worked out from the DNA. This sample has 110,000 to 150,000 clones in its table, and around 77% of those were observed once. The top ten constitute over 6.5% of the sample.

V loses 6 bases, J loses 4 bases, and the germline ends lie 12 bases apart. The germline V gene specifies MNHEY as CDR1 and SVGAGI as CDR2. Inclusive of the bounding cysteine and phenylalanine, the CDR3 is 14 residues long. Only CDR3 DNA remains: 42 bases, in frame from the first base. In the case of this clone: It lacks a known antigen. Base qualities are not provided; no much larger clone lies one nucleotide away.

The receptor comes from a man aged 50-60 years with active or convalescent COVID-19. The rearrangement joined TRBV6-5 to TRBJ1-4, with the D segment identity uncertain. The sample consisted of peripheral blood. The DNA reads as follows: TGTGCCAGCAGGGTTATCGGGAATAATGAAAAACTGTTTTTT. This encodes CASRVIGNNEKLFF.